Sequencing of this TCR beta chain was carried out in a study of blood T cell repertoires in COVID-19. Study overall: PBMCs, B-cell-depleted T cells, or T cells provided the cDNA or gDNA that made up the material.

The data were produced by immunoSEQ multiplex PCR, yet TCRdb's version contains in-frame clones alone and is incomplete. The top ten hold 15% of the sample, which has 43,000 or so clones, roughly 87% seen once. Sequenced input: peripheral blood. The clonotype originates from a man aged 55 to 69 with active COVID-19.

DNA for the CDR3: TGTGCCAGCAGCAAGGGACAGACTGGAAACACCATATATTTT. The encoded protein is CASSKGQTGNTIYF. The chain employs TRBV6-5 and TRBJ1-3; TRBD1 matches 7 bases. The CDR3 has 14 amino acids. J lost 2 bases, V lost 6 bases, and 4 bases had no gene match. The V gene's germline CDR1 is MNHEY and CDR2 SVGAGI.